This passage covers 12 T cell receptor beta chains from one sample sequenced in a study of blood T cell repertoires in COVID-19. Assay used: immunoSEQ multiplex PCR; TCRdb lists only in-frame clones, some missing. The data show about 200,000 clones, with 85% to 90% seen just once and about a tenth held by the top ten. The sequencing input was peripheral blood. Receptors originate from a woman in her forties or fifties with COVID-19, enrolled during active disease.

The rearrangement joins TRBV27 to TRBJ1-1; 12 positions agree with TRBD1. CDR1 is MNHEY, CDR2 SMNVEV, per germline (reference sequence). The V and J ends lost 2 bases and 3 bases, in that order; junction bases with no gene match: 4. The CDR3 is made up of 16 amino acids. CDR3 sequence (DNA): TGTGCCAGCAGTTTAGGGACAGGGGGCAAAGACACTGAAGCTTTCTTT. It translates to CASSLGTGGKDTEAFF.

The rearrangement links TRBV5-1 to TRBJ2-5, with D perhaps TRBD2 (6 bases). V gave up 4 bases and J gave up 4 bases, with 20 bases separating them. Germline V gene sequence: CDR1 SGHRS, CDR2 YFSETQ. This CDR3 spans 16 amino acids. The CDR3 nucleotides are TGCGCCAGCAGCGTATCCCCACCGGGGGAGAGAGAGACCCAGTACTTC. Amino acid sequence: CASSVSPPGERETQYF.

V usage is TRBV6-1 and J usage is TRBJ1-2, with a tentative D call TRBD1 (5 bases). This CDR3 comprises 16 residues. Trimming took off 1 base at V and 0 bases at J, with 12 bases between the two ends. Germline V CDR1 and CDR2: MNHNS, SASEGT. CDR3: CASSEVGGYSNYGYTF. The CDR3 bases are TGTGCCAGCAGTGAAGTGGGGGGATACTCTAACTATGGCTACACCTTC.

This clone was found once. This chain connects TRBV28 to TRBJ1-2; D might be TRBD1 (6 bases). Trimming removed 6 bases from V and 5 bases from J, with 25 bases in between. CDR3 size: 17 residues. Germline CDR1 is MDHEN and CDR2 is SYDVKM. The CDR3 is CASRPSGGWDNQYGYTF. The CDR3 DNA reads as TGTGCCAGCAGACCTTCTGGGGGTTGGGACAACCAATATGGCTACACCTTC.

CDR3 sequence (DNA): TGTGCCAGCAGTCGACAGGGAGGGGCAATGAACACTGAAGCTTTCTTT. Its translation is CASSRQGGAMNTEAFF. V gene TRBV6-6 combines with J gene TRBJ1-1, with 7 bases lining up with TRBD1. V lost 5 bases and J lost 0; bases outside the gene matches: 9. Germline CDR1 is MNHNY and CDR2 is SVGAGI (reference sequence). This CDR3 contains 16 residues.

This sequence joins TRBV7-2 and TRBJ2-3; D is uncertain. CDR1 is SGHTA, CDR2 FQGNSA, per germline. V lost 4 bases and J lost 1, with 9 bases in between. The CDR3 consists of 14 residues. The CDR3 sequence: CASSSLEGTDTQYF. The CDR3 coding sequence is TGTGCCAGCAGCTCTCTAGAAGGCACAGATACGCAGTATTTT.

The chain recombines TRBV7-2 with TRBJ1-2; 8 positions match TRBD1. V trimming: 4 bases; J trimming: 8 bases; junction bases outside the gene matches: 6. This CDR3 region has 13 residues. CDR1 SGHTA and CDR2 FQGNSA come from the germline V gene. CDR3 DNA sequence: TGTGCCAGCAGCTACCTGGACAGGGAAGGCTACACCTTC. Its translation is CASSYLDREGYTF.

The rearrangement joins TRBV2 to TRBJ2-1; TRBD1 aligns across 10 bases. The CDR3 length is 15 residues. V lost 5 bases to trimming and J lost 7 bases; unmatched junction nucleotides: 8. The V gene's germline CDR1 is SNHLY and CDR2 FYNNEI. The CDR3 loop reads CASSRRDRGNNEQFF. CDR3 in DNA: TGTGCCAGCAGTCGCCGGGACAGGGGAAATAATGAGCAGTTCTTC.

This clone was detected a few times. The chain is built from TRBV19 and TRBJ1-5; the D is unclear. Trimming removed 1 base at V and 3 bases at J, with 10 bases between. The CDR3 contains 15 residues. CDR1 LNHDA and CDR2 SQIVND come from the germline V gene (reference sequence). CDR3 residues: CASSIVGRHNQPQHF. The CDR3 DNA follows: TGTGCCAGTAGTATAGTGGGCAGGCACAATCAGCCCCAGCATTTT.

The chain carries TRBV12-5 and TRBJ1-3, with D maybe TRBD1 (6 bases). CDR1 LGHNT and CDR2 FRNRAP come from the germline V gene. The CDR3 sequence is 16 residues long. V dropped 3 bases and J dropped 5 bases, with 17 bases sitting between them. The CDR3 bases are TGTGCTAGTGGTTTTCCCCTTGGCAGGGGTAGAAACACCATATATTTT. Residues: CASGFPLGRGRNTIYF.

This clone appeared many times. The V call is TRBV2, the J call TRBJ1-6; possible D gene TRBD1, 6 bases. Germline assignment: CDR1 SNHLY and CDR2 FYNNEI. V lost 4 bases and J 1 base, leaving 8 bases between the germline ends. CDR3 length: 15 amino acids. CDR3 bases: TGTGCCAGCAGTGTCAGGGGATCCTATAATTCACCCCTCCACTTT. Protein product: CASSVRGSYNSPLHF.

The chain carries TRBV7-8 and TRBJ2-7; 14 bases map to TRBD2. The CDR3 is 15 amino acids. The junction had 4 bases not matched to a gene; V was cut back by 3 bases and J by 6 bases. Per germline, CDR1 SGHVS and CDR2 FQNEAQ. The CDR3 loop reads CASSFGTSGGTEQYV. CDR3 in DNA: TGTGCCAGCAGCTTTGGGACTAGCGGGGGTACCGAGCAGTACGTC.